The 30 T cell receptor beta chains below all came from one sample that was sequenced in a study of CD8 T cells in ankylosing spondylitis. TCRdb redid the calling of the 5' RACE reads with MiXCR, one entry per CDR3 protein. The sample yields 250,000 or so distinct CDR3 sequences, about 10% seen once. Sequenced material: blood, either unsorted or a sorted T cell fraction (not recorded which). The receptors here all came from a male donor with ankylosing spondylitis or in good health (not recorded which).

This clonotype was observed a few times. The chain employs TRBV20-1 and TRBJ1-5; perhaps TRBD1 as D (6 bases). CDR1 is DFQATT and CDR2 is SNEGSKA in the germline V gene (reference sequence). V dropped 3 bases and J dropped 7 bases, with 13 bases sitting between them. The CDR3 spans 13 residues. This CDR3 is CSASTRGRQPQHF. The CDR3 DNA reads as TGCAGTGCTAGTACGCGGGGGCGACAGCCCCAGCATTTT.

This clonotype was detected many times. The chain recombines TRBV12-3 or TRBV12-4 with TRBJ2-5; 15 bases fit TRBD2. The length of the CDR3 is 15 residues. J gave up 2 bases and V 6 bases, and 1 base lay outside the gene matches. CDR3 residues: CASRGLAGGQETQYF. The CDR3 nucleotides read TGTGCCAGCAGGGGACTAGCGGGGGGACAAGAGACCCAGTACTTC.

This clonotype was recorded at least ten times. This chain uses TRBV6-1 with TRBJ2-3, with 9 nucleotides matching TRBD2. CDR3 length: 16 amino acids. Unmatched junction bases numbered 9, after V lost 6 bases and J lost 2 bases. From germline, CDR1 is MNHNS and CDR2 SASEGT. Here the CDR3 DNA reads TGTGCCAGCAGCCCCTTGGCTAGCGGGAACACAGATACGCAGTATTTT. Translated: CASSPLASGNTDTQYF.

The J gene is TRBJ2-3, the V gene TRBV3-1, with 11 nucleotides matching TRBD2. V gave up 11 bases and J gave up 2 bases; unmatched junction bases: 18. The CDR3 has 18 amino acids. Germline values: CDR1 LGHDT, CDR2 YNNKEL (reference sequence). In nucleotides, the CDR3 is TGTGCCTGTTCCACTAGGCGGCTAGCGGGGGGTCCCACAGATACGCAGTATTTT. This translates into CACSTRRLAGGPTDTQYF.

This clonotype was seen many times. The CDR3 DNA reads as TGCAGCGTTGCACGAGCAAGCGGCCAGCCCCAGCATTTT. Translated, it gives CSVARASGQPQHF. The rearrangement links TRBV29-1 to TRBJ1-5; D is unclear. Trimming pared 4 bases from V and 7 bases from J, leaving 14 bases between. Germline V gene lookup returns CDR1 SQVTM and CDR2 ANQGSEA. The CDR3 is 13 residues long.

This clonotype was detected many times. This chain connects TRBV9 to TRBJ2-2; 8 bases match TRBD2. The CDR3 contains 15 residues. Germline lookup yields CDR1 SGDLS and CDR2 YYNGEE. V shed 4 bases and J 5 bases; nucleotides not matched to a gene: 7. This chain's CDR3 is CASSSGLAGTGELFF. Here the CDR3 DNA reads TGTGCCAGCAGCTCCGGCTTAGCGGGAACCGGGGAGCTGTTTTTT.

V and J are TRBV29-1 and TRBJ1-1; possibly TRBD1 for D (6 bases). Trimming stripped 4 bases from V and 0 bases from J, with 9 bases between. In germline, CDR1 is SQVTM, CDR2 ANQGSEA. This CDR3 contains 13 residues. For the CDR3, the DNA is TGCAGCGTTGCAGGGGTCATGAACACTGAAGCTTTCTTT. It translates to CSVAGVMNTEAFF.

This clonotype was counted ten times or more. This chain connects TRBV7-9 to TRBJ2-1; 13 bases agree with TRBD2. This CDR3 is built from 15 residues. Germline CDR1 SEHNR, CDR2 FQNEAQ (reference sequence). The ends lost 4 bases at V and 6 bases at J; junction bases unmatched: 3. The CDR3 reads CASSSTSGGINEQFF. In nucleotides, the CDR3 is TGTGCCAGCAGCTCGACTAGCGGGGGGATCAATGAGCAGTTCTTC.

This clonotype was observed many times. This rearrangement joins TRBV29-1 to TRBJ2-2; D not resolved. V lost 0 bases and J 6 bases, leaving 11 bases between the germline ends. The CDR3 is made up of 14 amino acids. The germline gives CDR1 SQVTM, CDR2 ANQGSEA. The CDR3 reads CSVEDGLLAGELFF. In nucleotides, the CDR3 is TGCAGCGTTGAAGATGGGCTACTCGCCGGGGAGCTGTTTTTT.

This clonotype was detected ten times or more. V is TRBV5-1 and J is TRBJ2-2, with 8 bases that match TRBD2. V shed 4 bases and J 7 bases; nucleotides not matched to a gene: 9. The CDR3 is made up of 15 amino acids. CDR1 and CDR2 from the germline V gene are SGHRS and YFSETQ. The DNA for the CDR3 is TGCGCCAGCAGCCCTACGGGGGGGCGCAACGGGGAGCTGTTTTTT. Translating gives CASSPTGGRNGELFF. Full variable domain (missing parts from reference TRBV5-1 and TRBJ2-2): KAGVTQTPRYLIKTRGQQVTLSCSPISGHRSVSWYQQTPGQGLQFLFEYFSETQRNKGNFPGRFSGRQFSNSRSEMNVSTLELGDSALYLCASSPTGGRNGELFFGEGSRLTVL.

The chain carries TRBV5-6 and TRBJ2-2, with D perhaps TRBD1 (7 bases). Germline V CDR1 and CDR2: SGHDT, YYEEEE. This CDR3 spans 15 amino acids. V lost 3 bases and J lost 7, with 16 bases in between. CDR3: CASSSRQGLVGELFF. Here the CDR3 DNA reads TGTGCCAGCAGCTCCCGACAGGGACTGGTCGGGGAGCTGTTTTTT.

There are many counts of this clonotype. This rearrangement joins TRBV7-2 to TRBJ2-3; TRBD1 matches 9 bases. Germline lookup yields CDR1 SGHTA and CDR2 FQGNSA. Unmatched junction bases numbered 4, after V lost 5 bases and J lost 1 base. This CDR3 is built from 15 residues. The CDR3 loop is CASSQQGAGTDTQYF. The CDR3 DNA follows: TGTGCCAGCAGCCAACAGGGGGCCGGCACAGATACGCAGTATTTT.

This clonotype occurred many times. This rearrangement joins TRBV6-1 to TRBJ1-6; D might be TRBD1 (5 bases). V was shortened by 4 bases and J by 0 bases, with 10 bases between the two germline ends. Germline V gene sequence: CDR1 MNHNS, CDR2 SASEGT. The CDR3 runs to 16 residues. CDR3 coding DNA: TGTGCCAGCAGTGTCCAGGGTTTCTCCTATAATTCACCCCTCCACTTT. This translates into CASSVQGFSYNSPLHF.

This clonotype was counted ten times or more. CDR3 loop: CASSPQGTVRQPQHF. In nucleotides, the CDR3 is TGTGCCAGCTCACCCCAGGGAACGGTTCGGCAGCCCCAGCATTTT. The chain carries TRBV18 and TRBJ1-5, with a weak D call TRBD1 (5 bases). V gave up 3 bases and J gave up 7 bases, with 16 bases separating them. This CDR3 is 15 amino acids long. CDR1 and CDR2 (germline): KGHSH, LQKENI. Full variable domain (remainder filled in from reference TRBV18 and TRBJ1-5): NAGVMQNPRHLVRRRGQEARLRCSPMKGHSHVYWYRQLPEEGLKFMVYLQKENIIDESGMPKERFSAEFPKEGPSILRIQQVVRGDSAAYFCASSPQGTVRQPQHFGDGTRLSIL.

This clonotype came up many times. The chain employs TRBV12-3 or TRBV12-4 and TRBJ2-3, with D possibly TRBD2 on 6 matching bases. The CDR3 runs 15 residues. The V gene lost 5 bases and the J gene lost 0 bases, with 12 bases spanning the gap. DNA of the CDR3: TGTGCCAGCAGTCGAGCGGGCCCCAGCACAGATACGCAGTATTTT. As protein: CASSRAGPSTDTQYF.

The V call is TRBV5-1, the J call TRBJ1-2; D is unclear. The CDR3 is 14 residues long. The germline V gene has CDR1 SGHRS and CDR2 YFSETQ. Trimming cost V 4 bases and J 6 bases, with 16 bases left between them. CDR3 DNA: TGCGCCAGCAGCCGTACGGCACAGAGTCATGGCTACACCTTC. Amino acid sequence: CASSRTAQSHGYTF.

This clonotype was recorded many times. The chain uses TRBV12-5 and TRBJ2-7; D uncertain. CDR1 and CDR2 (germline): LGHNT, FRNRAP. The CDR3 consists of 16 residues. The ends were cut back, 0 bases at V and 4 bases at J, with 16 bases in the middle. The CDR3 protein is CASGLVRVGGRYEQYF. In DNA form, the CDR3 reads TGTGCTAGTGGTTTGGTACGAGTGGGCGGCCGGTACGAGCAGTACTTC.

This clonotype was picked up many times. The V and J genes are TRBV30 and TRBJ2-1; maybe TRBD2 (7 bases). Germline values: CDR1 GTSNPN, CDR2 SVGIG (reference sequence). With 7 bases removed from V and 0 bases from J, the gap between germline ends came to 16 bases. The CDR3 covers 15 residues. The CDR3 DNA follows: TGTGCCTCTCGGGATAGGGGGGGCTCCTACAATGAGCAGTTCTTC. Translating gives CASRDRGGSYNEQFF. The full variable domain, completed using reference TRBV30 and TRBJ2-1, is SQTIHQWPATLVQPVGSPLSLECTVEGTSNPNLYWYRQAAGRGLQLLFYSVGIGQISSEVPQNLSASRPQDRQFILSSKKLLLSDSGFYLCASRDRGGSYNEQFFGPGTRLTVL.

J is TRBJ1-2 and V is TRBV7-9; D uncertain. Germline V CDR1 and CDR2: SEHNR, FQNEAQ (reference sequence). Trimming stripped 7 bases from V and 2 bases from J, with 11 bases between. The CDR3 covers 13 residues. In nucleotides, the CDR3 is TGTGCCAGCACCCTGACCGGAAACTATGGCTACACCTTC. It yields the protein CASTLTGNYGYTF. The variable domain in full, completed from reference TRBV7-9 and TRBJ1-2, reads DTGVSQNPRHKITKRGQNVTFRCDPISEHNRLYWYRQTLGQGPEFLTYFQNEAQLEKSRLLSDRFSAERPKGSFSTLEIQRTEQGDSAMYLCASTLTGNYGYTFGSGTRLTVV.

This clonotype has at least ten counts. The gene calls are TRBV7-7 and TRBJ2-2; 8 bases map to TRBD1. Losses at the gene ends were 5 bases for V and 6 bases for J; bases not matched to a gene: 2. The CDR3 loop spans 13 amino acids. Germline V CDR1 and CDR2: SSHAT, FNYEAQ (reference sequence). The CDR3 region is CASSQDRAGELFF. CDR3 sequence (DNA): TGTGCCAGCAGCCAGGACAGGGCCGGGGAGCTGTTTTTT.

At least ten counts were recorded for this clonotype. This chain connects TRBV5-5 to TRBJ2-1, with a weak D call TRBD2 (6 bases). The CDR3 totals 12 residues. CDR1 is SGHKS, CDR2 YYEKEE, per germline (reference sequence). The V gene lost 3 bases and the J gene lost 7 bases, with 8 bases spanning the gap. The DNA of the CDR3 is TGTGCCAGCAGCTCGCGGGGAAATGAGCAGTTCTTC. Residues: CASSSRGNEQFF.

Ten or more counts support this clonotype. This sequence joins TRBV7-9 and TRBJ2-7; D is unclear. V lost 3 bases and J 2 bases, leaving 8 bases between the germline ends. CDR3 length equals 13 residues. Germline V gene sequence: CDR1 SEHNR, CDR2 FQNEAQ (reference sequence). CDR3 amino acids: CASSFAATYEQYF. The DNA of the CDR3 is TGTGCCAGCAGCTTCGCAGCTACCTACGAGCAGTACTTC.

The V gene is TRBV12-5, the J gene TRBJ1-3; D uncertain. CDR3 size: 16 residues. Trimming shortened V by 2 bases and J by 0 bases, and 11 bases separated the two germline ends. Germline CDR1 is LGHNT and CDR2 is FRNRAP. The CDR3 protein is CASGLHVVRSGNTIYF. For the CDR3, the DNA is TGTGCTAGTGGTTTGCACGTGGTCCGCTCTGGAAACACCATATATTTT.

The chain employs TRBV20-1 and TRBJ2-7; 7 nucleotides align to TRBD1. The germline V gene encodes CDR1 DFQATT and CDR2 SNEGSKA (reference sequence). The CDR3 has 12 amino acids. The ends lost 6 bases at V and 2 bases at J; junction bases unmatched: 4. In nucleotides, the CDR3 is TGCAGTGCCTCAGGGGGACCCTACGAGCAGTACTTC. This translates into CSASGGPYEQYF.

This clonotype appeared many times. The rearrangement links TRBV5-1 to TRBJ2-3, with 8 bases lining up with TRBD2. CDR3 length: 16 amino acids. Germline V gives CDR1 SGHRS, CDR2 YFSETQ. The trim removed 0 bases at V and 5 bases at J, leaving 8 bases unmatched. The CDR3 here is CASSLGLAGPQDTQYF. Written as DNA, the CDR3 is TGCGCCAGCAGCTTGGGTCTAGCGGGCCCGCAAGATACGCAGTATTTT.

This clonotype was counted many times. The chain joins TRBV5-1 to TRBJ2-2, with 11 bases aligning to TRBD2. The junction had 0 bases not matched to a gene; V was cut back by 0 bases and J by 5 bases. Germline-derived CDR1 and CDR2 are SGHRS and YFSETQ. CDR3 length: 15 residues. CDR3 in DNA: TGCGCCAGCAGCTTGGGGACTAGCGGGACCGGGGAGCTGTTTTTT. Translated, it gives CASSLGTSGTGELFF.

At least ten counts were recorded for this clonotype. CDR3 residues: CAWSVLGQDYGYTF. In nucleotides, the CDR3 is TGTGCCTGGAGTGTACTCGGGCAGGACTATGGCTACACCTTC. The chain employs TRBV30 and TRBJ1-2; D unclear. The V gene lost 0 bases and the J gene lost 3 bases, with 11 bases spanning the gap. Germline V gene sequence: CDR1 GTSNPN, CDR2 SVGIG (reference sequence). The CDR3 extends over 14 amino acids.

The chain uses TRBV5-1 and TRBJ1-6; no clear D. The CDR3 length is 13 residues. V lost 0 bases and J 7 bases, leaving 5 bases between the germline ends. Germline V gene sequence: CDR1 SGHRS, CDR2 YFSETQ. The CDR3: CASSLAPNSPLHF. CDR3 nucleotides: TGCGCCAGCAGCTTGGCTCCGAATTCACCCCTCCACTTT. Supplemented by reference TRBV5-1 and TRBJ1-6, the full variable domain reads KAGVTQTPRYLIKTRGQQVTLSCSPISGHRSVSWYQQTPGQGLQFLFEYFSETQRNKGNFPGRFSGRQFSNSRSEMNVSTLELGDSALYLCASSLAPNSPLHFGNGTRLTVT.

This clonotype was counted at least ten times. This rearrangement joins TRBV20-1 to TRBJ2-1; 9 bases are shared with TRBD2. Germline loops: CDR1 DFQATT, CDR2 SNEGSKA (reference sequence). The CDR3 extends over 16 amino acids. V lost 0 bases, J lost 5 bases, and 8 bases stayed unmatched. Here the CDR3 reads CSARDLGRGGDNEQFF. The CDR3 DNA reads as TGCAGTGCTAGAGATCTAGGGCGGGGGGGAGACAATGAGCAGTTCTTC.

This rearrangement joins TRBV7-9 to TRBJ1-4; the match to TRBD1 covers 7 bases. CDR3 length equals 14 residues. Losses at the gene ends were 3 bases for V and 7 bases for J; bases not matched to a gene: 5. Germline-derived CDR1 and CDR2 are SEHNR and FQNEAQ (reference sequence). The CDR3 reads CASSFPRGGEKLFF. For the CDR3, the DNA is TGTGCCAGCAGCTTTCCCAGGGGGGGTGAAAAACTGTTTTTT.